Sequencing of this T cell receptor (beta chain) was carried out in a study of cytomegalovirus exposure and HLA in healthy donors. Whole-study context: Among about 200 million T cells, an earlier analysis found approximately 110 million unique TCR beta sequences.

The study's findings and limits: Analyses of presence and absence presupposed an approximately uniform sequencing depth across donors.

Vbeta (60) and Jbeta (13) primers were used in the PCR. TCRdb's copy holds only in-frame clones and misses some; the assay was immunoSEQ multiplex PCR. The sample shows about 160,000 clones, 75% to 80% of them seen only once. Of note for this clone: The antigen is not known.

The receptor was isolated from a woman between 45 and 60 years old in good health and CMV-seropositive. The sample consisted of PBMCs.

This chain's CDR3 is CSVEGKGATGANVLTF. The CDR3 bases are TGCAGCGTTGAAGGAAAAGGAGCTACTGGGGCCAACGTCCTGACTTTC. The V call is TRBV29-1, the J call TRBJ2-6, with D hard to call. V gave up 1 base and J gave up 2 bases, with 12 bases separating them. Germline CDR1 SQVTM, CDR2 ANQGSEA. The CDR3 consists of 16 residues. Based on the CDR3 plus reference TRBV29-1 and TRBJ2-6, the full variable domain is SAVISQKPSRDICQRGTSLTIQCQVDSQVTMMFWYRQQPGQSLTLIATANQGSEATYESGFVIDKFPISRPNLTFSTLTVSNMSPEDSSIYLCSVEGKGATGANVLTFGAGSRLTVL.